The rows below give T cell receptor beta chains drawn from one sample of a study of identifying expanded T cells in peripheral blood. The assay was immunoSEQ multiplex PCR, and TCRdb's table has in-frame clones only and misses some. The sample includes more than 45,000 clones, approximately 89% seen only once; the top ten take 3.5% to 4.5%. Sample: blood. Source of these receptors: a person between 18 and 69 years old in good health. CDR3s include the opening cysteine and the closing phenylalanine or tryptophan. Each record gives: D gene, clone size, J gene, V gene, CDR3 DNA, CDR3 protein. The D gene is left open where the match is weak. Not every row has a clone size; where given, it reads once, few, many or a size class.

D gene: -
clone size: once
J gene: TRBJ2-3
V gene: TRBV28
CDR3 DNA: TGTGCCAGCAGAGAATGGAGCACAGATACGCAGTATTTT
CDR3 protein: CASREWSTDTQYF

D gene: -
clone size: -
J gene: TRBJ2-2
V gene: TRBV6-5
CDR3 DNA: TGTGCCAGTAGAAGCACCGGGGAGCTGTTTTTT
CDR3 protein: CASRSTGELFF

D gene: TRBD1
clone size: -
J gene: TRBJ1-1
V gene: TRBV18
CDR3 DNA: TGTGCCAGCTCACCACGGACAGGCTTGAACACTGAAGCTTTCTTT
CDR3 protein: CASSPRTGLNTEAFF

D gene: -
clone size: -
J gene: TRBJ1-2
V gene: TRBV29-1
CDR3 DNA: TGCAGCGTTGAAGTCGGGCAGGGAACATTCACCTATGGCTACACCTTC
CDR3 protein: CSVEVGQGTFTYGYTF

D gene: -
clone size: once
J gene: TRBJ2-5
V gene: TRBV6-5
CDR3 DNA: TGTGCCAGCAGATCTAGGGGTGGGGAGACCCAGTACTTC
CDR3 protein: CASRSRGGETQYF

D gene: -
clone size: -
J gene: TRBJ2-1
V gene: TRBV5-1
CDR3 DNA: TGCGCCAGCAGCTTGGATCCAGGGACGGATGAGCAGTTCTTC
CDR3 protein: CASSLDPGTDEQFF

D gene: -
clone size: -
J gene: TRBJ2-2
V gene: TRBV7-8
CDR3 DNA: TGTGCCAGCAGCTACACACGTAACACCGGGGAGCTGTTTTTT
CDR3 protein: CASSYTRNTGELFF

D gene: TRBD2
clone size: once
J gene: TRBJ2-2
V gene: TRBV7-9
CDR3 DNA: TGTGCCAGCACCGTTAGCGGGAGCGACACCGGGGAGCTGTTTTTT
CDR3 protein: CASTVSGSDTGELFF

D gene: -
clone size: -
J gene: TRBJ2-1
V gene: TRBV6-4
CDR3 DNA: TGTGCCAGCAGTGACTCCTCTCGCAATGAGCAGTTCTTC
CDR3 protein: CASSDSSRNEQFF

D gene: -
clone size: -
J gene: TRBJ2-2
V gene: TRBV7-9
CDR3 DNA: TGTGCCAGCAGCCAAATGAACACCGGGGAGCTGTTTTTT
CDR3 protein: CASSQMNTGELFF

D gene: TRBD2
clone size: -
J gene: TRBJ2-2
V gene: TRBV7-2
CDR3 DNA: TGTGCCAGCAGCTTAAATGGGCTAGCGGGAGGGCTCACCGGGGAGCTGTTTTTT
CDR3 protein: CASSLNGLAGGLTGELFF

D gene: TRBD2
clone size: -
J gene: TRBJ2-5
V gene: TRBV2
CDR3 DNA: TGTGCCAGCAGCCCGGGACTAGCGATTCAAGAGACCCAGTACTTC
CDR3 protein: CASSPGLAIQETQYF

D gene: TRBD1
clone size: -
J gene: TRBJ2-7
V gene: TRBV7-2
CDR3 DNA: TGTGCCAGCAGCTTTTCGGGGACAGGTCCCTACGAGCAGTACTTC
CDR3 protein: CASSFSGTGPYEQYF